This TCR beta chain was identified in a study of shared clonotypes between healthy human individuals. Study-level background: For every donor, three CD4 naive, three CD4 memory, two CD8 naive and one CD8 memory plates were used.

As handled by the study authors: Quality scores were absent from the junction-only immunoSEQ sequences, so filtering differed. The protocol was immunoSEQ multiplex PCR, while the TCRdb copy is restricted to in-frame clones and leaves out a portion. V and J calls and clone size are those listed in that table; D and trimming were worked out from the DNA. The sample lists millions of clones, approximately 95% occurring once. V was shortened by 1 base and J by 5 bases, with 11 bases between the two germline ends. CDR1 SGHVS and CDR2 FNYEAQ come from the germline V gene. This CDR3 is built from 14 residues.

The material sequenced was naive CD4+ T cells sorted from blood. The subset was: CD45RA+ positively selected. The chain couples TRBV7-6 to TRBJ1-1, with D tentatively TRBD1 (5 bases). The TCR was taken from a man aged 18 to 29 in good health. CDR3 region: CASSLGRVGTEAFF. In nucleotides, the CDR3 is TGTGCCAGCAGCTTAGGCAGGGTGGGTACTGAAGCTTTCTTT.